This record concerns one T cell receptor (beta chain) sequence. Its antigen is unidentified. In germline, CDR1 is MDHEN, CDR2 SYDVKM. The CDR3 length is 15 residues. V lost 2 bases and J 6 bases, leaving 15 bases between the germline ends. This specimen belongs to a study of type 1 regulatory T cells. Study as a whole: T-allo10 is a Tr1-enriched, alloantigen-specific CD4 T cell product made in vitro.

TCRdb reanalysed the reads using MiXCR and keeps one entry per CDR3 protein. The repertoire includes roughly 60,000 distinct CDR3 sequences, roughly two thirds of them detected once, and 1.5% to 2% sits in the top ten. Source material: cultured non-Tr1 T cells, either the whole culture or a sorted T cell fraction (not recorded which). V gene TRBV28 combines with J gene TRBJ2-3; the D gene is possibly TRBD1 (6 bases). This receptor was identified in a human donor in good health. This CDR3 reads CASSLGPQGLDTQYF. CDR3 coding DNA: TGTGCCAGCAGTTTAGGTCCCCAGGGGTTGGATACGCAGTATTTT.